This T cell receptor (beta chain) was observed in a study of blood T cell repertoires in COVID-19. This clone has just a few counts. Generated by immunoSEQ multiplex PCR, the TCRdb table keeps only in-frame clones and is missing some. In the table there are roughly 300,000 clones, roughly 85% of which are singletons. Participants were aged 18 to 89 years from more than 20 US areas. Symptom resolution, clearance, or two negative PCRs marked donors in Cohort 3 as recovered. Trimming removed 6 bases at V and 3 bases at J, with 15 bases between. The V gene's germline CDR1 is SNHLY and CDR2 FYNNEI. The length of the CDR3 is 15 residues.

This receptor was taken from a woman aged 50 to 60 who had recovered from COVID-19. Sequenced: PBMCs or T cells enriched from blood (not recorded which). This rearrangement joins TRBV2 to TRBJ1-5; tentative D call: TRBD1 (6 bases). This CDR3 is CASREQGGLNQPQHF. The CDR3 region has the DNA TGTGCCAGCAGAGAACAGGGAGGCCTCAATCAGCCCCAGCATTTT.